The sequence of this TCR beta chain was determined in a study of T cell repertoires in cytomegalovirus infection. At the level of the study: It was recently identified HLA-C-restricted and well-studied HLA-B-restricted CMV epitopes that the study used.

Notes on this clonotype: Its specificity is unknown.

One entry per CDR3 protein, called by TCRdb with MiXCR from the reads. The sample yields fewer than 1,000,000 distinct CDR3 sequences, about 33% seen once. This CDR3 spans 13 amino acids. Germline V gives CDR1 LNHDA, CDR2 SQIVND (reference sequence). The germline V and J ends were trimmed by 7 bases and 0 bases, with 9 bases remaining between them. V gene TRBV19 combines with J gene TRBJ1-1, with D uncertain. The clonotype originates from a human donor in good health (CMV status not recorded). Some clones in this sample may be carry-over from other donors' samples. The sample here was cultured CD8+ T cells from PBMCs, taken from culture after CMV antigen stimulation. The CDR3 reads CASMGALNTEAFF. The CDR3 region has the DNA TGTGCCAGTATGGGTGCACTGAACACTGAAGCTTTCTTT.